What follows is one T cell receptor beta chain and its context. As yet, its antigen is unknown. These data belong to a study of cytomegalovirus exposure and HLA in healthy donors. Study outcomes and limitations: Within an earlier analysis, most TCR beta V segments proved productive either about 90% or about 30% of the time.

PCR primers comprised 60 Vbeta and 13 Jbeta primers. Only in-frame clones appear in the TCRdb table, and some are missing; sequencing was by immunoSEQ multiplex PCR. The data show roughly 78,000 clones, with about 60% seen just once and more than 5% held by the top ten. This receptor was obtained from a man aged 25-40 years in good health and CMV-seropositive. Sequenced input: PBMCs.

CDR3 sequence (DNA): TGCGCCAGCAGCCGCGGCTCGTTCCGGGACACCGACAATGAGCAGTTCTTC. Its protein is CASSRGSFRDTDNEQFF. This chain links TRBV4-3 with TRBJ2-1; possibly TRBD1 for D (6 bases). V gave up 4 bases and J gave up 5 bases, with 21 bases separating them. Germline assignment: CDR1 LGHNA and CDR2 YSLEER. CDR3 size: 17 residues.